The present T cell receptor beta chain was sequenced within a study of CD8 T cells in Susac syndrome. TEMRA cells were enriched by FACS, while CD8+ and CD4+ T cells were obtained through a negative isolation that was performed magnetically. It was with random hexamers that about 0.45 to 1 ug RNA was reverse transcribed. Multiplex immunoSEQ PCR targeted 54 Vbeta and 13 Jbeta TCR beta segments. TCRdb independently ran MiXCR on the immunoSEQ multiplex PCR reads; one entry per CDR3 protein. This repertoire shows fewer than 85,000 distinct CDR3 sequences, about 95% found once; its top ten account for 0.3% to 0.45%. The specimen was CD8+ T cells from PBMCs. This clonotype originated in a human donor with multiple sclerosis.

The CDR3 here is CASSLGGPEAFF. Here the CDR3 DNA reads TGTGCCAGCAGTTTGGGGGGACCTGAAGCTTTCTTT. V usage is TRBV12-3 or TRBV12-4 and J usage is TRBJ1-1, with a possible D match to TRBD1 (5 bases). Trimming removed 3 bases at V and 6 bases at J, with 8 bases between. This CDR3 is built from 12 residues.